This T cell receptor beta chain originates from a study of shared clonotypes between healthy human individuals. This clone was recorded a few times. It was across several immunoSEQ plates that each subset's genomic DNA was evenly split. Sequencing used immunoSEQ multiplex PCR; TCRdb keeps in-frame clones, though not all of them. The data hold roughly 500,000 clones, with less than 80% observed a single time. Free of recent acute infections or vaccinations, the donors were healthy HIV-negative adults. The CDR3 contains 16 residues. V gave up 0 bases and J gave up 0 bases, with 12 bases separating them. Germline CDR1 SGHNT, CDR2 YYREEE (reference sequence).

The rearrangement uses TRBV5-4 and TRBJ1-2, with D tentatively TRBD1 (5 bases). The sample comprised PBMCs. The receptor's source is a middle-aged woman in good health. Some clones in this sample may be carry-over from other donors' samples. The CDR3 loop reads CASSLAQGFTNYGYTF. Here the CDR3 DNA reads TGTGCCAGCAGCTTGGCGCAGGGCTTCACTAACTATGGCTACACCTTC.